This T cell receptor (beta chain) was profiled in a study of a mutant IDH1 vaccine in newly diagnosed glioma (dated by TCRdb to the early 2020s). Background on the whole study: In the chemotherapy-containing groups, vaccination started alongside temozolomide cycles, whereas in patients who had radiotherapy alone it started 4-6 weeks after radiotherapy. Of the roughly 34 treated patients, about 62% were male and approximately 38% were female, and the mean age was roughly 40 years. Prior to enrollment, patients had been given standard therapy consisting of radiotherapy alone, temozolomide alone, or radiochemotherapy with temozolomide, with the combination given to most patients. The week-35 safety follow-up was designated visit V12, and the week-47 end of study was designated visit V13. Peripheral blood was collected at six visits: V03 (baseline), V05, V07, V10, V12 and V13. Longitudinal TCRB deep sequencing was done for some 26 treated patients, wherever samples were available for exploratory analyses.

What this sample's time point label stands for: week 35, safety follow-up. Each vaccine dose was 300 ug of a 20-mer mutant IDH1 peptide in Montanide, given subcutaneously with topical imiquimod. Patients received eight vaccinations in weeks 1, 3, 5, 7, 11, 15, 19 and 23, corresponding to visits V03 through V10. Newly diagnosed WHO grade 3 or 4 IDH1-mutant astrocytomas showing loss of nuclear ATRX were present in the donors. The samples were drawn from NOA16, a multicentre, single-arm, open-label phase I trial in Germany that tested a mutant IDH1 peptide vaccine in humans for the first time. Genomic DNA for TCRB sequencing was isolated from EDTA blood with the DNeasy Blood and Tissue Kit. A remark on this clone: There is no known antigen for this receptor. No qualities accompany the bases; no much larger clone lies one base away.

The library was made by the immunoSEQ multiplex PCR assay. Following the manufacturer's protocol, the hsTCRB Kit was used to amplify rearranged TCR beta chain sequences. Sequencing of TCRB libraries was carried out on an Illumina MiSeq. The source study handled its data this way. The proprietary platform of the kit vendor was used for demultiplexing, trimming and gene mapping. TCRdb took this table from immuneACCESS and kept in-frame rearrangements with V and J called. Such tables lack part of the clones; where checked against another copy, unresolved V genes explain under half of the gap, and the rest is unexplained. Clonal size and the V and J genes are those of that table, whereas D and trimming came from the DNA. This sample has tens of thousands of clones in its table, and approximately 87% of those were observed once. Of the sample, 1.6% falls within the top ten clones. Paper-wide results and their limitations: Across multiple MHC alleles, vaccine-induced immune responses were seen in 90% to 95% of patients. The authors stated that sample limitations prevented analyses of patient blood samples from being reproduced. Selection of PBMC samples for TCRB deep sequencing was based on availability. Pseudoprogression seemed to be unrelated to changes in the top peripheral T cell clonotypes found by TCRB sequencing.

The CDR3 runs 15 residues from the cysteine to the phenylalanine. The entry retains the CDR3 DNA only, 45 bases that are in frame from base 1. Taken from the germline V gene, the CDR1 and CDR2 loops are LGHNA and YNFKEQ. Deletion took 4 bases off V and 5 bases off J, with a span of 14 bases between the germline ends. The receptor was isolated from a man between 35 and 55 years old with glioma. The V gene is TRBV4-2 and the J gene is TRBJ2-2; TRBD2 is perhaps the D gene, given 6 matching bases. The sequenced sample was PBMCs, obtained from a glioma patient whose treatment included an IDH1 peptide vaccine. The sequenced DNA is TGTGCCAGCAGCCCCCGGACTGGAGGGACCGGGGAGCTGTTTTTT. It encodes CASSPRTGGTGELFF.